The source of this T cell receptor beta chain is a study of CD8+ T cells in alopecia areata. This clone showed up many times. Gene names and germline match the mouse. Sequencing ends 4 residues short of the CDR3 end; the germline J gene provides the rest. The sequencing template was cDNA reverse transcribed from extracted RNA. Only in-frame clones appear in the TCRdb table, and some are missing; sequencing was by immunoSEQ multiplex PCR. The record shows about 270,000 clones for this sample, with no singletons present. The authors sorted pooled cutaneous lymph node cells using CD4, CD8alpha, NKG2D, NKG2ACE and other markers. The germline CDR1 and CDR2 sequences are LGHNA and YNLKQL (reference sequence). Trimming left V 2 bases short and J 0 bases short, with 6 bases between. CDR3 length: 14 residues.

The TCR was taken from a C3H/HeJ mouse with alopecia areata. The strain bears MHC haplotype H2-k. The chain employs TRBV5 and TRBJ2-5, with unresolved D. Material: CD4+ T cells sorted from a lymph node. The CDR3 loop reads CASSQQINQDTQYF. The CDR3 DNA, read in part, is TGTGCCAGCAGCCAACAGATTAACCAAGAC.